This record concerns one T cell receptor beta chain sequence. Its specific antigen is unknown. The record has no base qualities; no much larger clone is one base away. The CDR3 goes from the cysteine to the phenylalanine over 13 residues. Just CDR3 DNA is preserved here, 39 bases in frame from base 1. Cut back by 1 base and 4 bases, the V and J ends lie 8 bases apart. CDR1 and CDR2 are drawn from the germline V gene: SGHNT, YENEEA. Fluorescence-activated cell sorting was used to pull naive CD4 T cells, meaning cells that were CD45RO-negative and CD62L-positive, out of the PBMCs. From each donor, 45 to 60 ml of fresh peripheral blood was taken, and Ficoll density centrifugation was then used to isolate PBMCs. All samples were sorted on a FACSAria III instrument and reached purity above 95%. This specimen belongs to a study of human versus mouse CDR3 diversity and MHC coevolution (dated by TCRdb to the late 2010s). Notes on the research overall: According to reports, the immunoSEQ assay can detect one in 200,000 T cells and keeps multiplex PCR amplification bias to a minimum. The human cohort was made up of three healthy volunteer blood donors, who at collection were aged 30 to 39, 40 to 50 and 60 to 69, one donor in each range. As a reference point for TCR selection on multiple MHC II alleles, the study used human naive CD4 T cell repertoires and compared them against human-TCR-locus transgenic mice that have a single MHC II. Valid reads per sample ranged from about 5.5 x 10^6 to 1.8 x 10^7 across mouse and human samples.

Results and caveats for the whole study, not just this receptor: Because human T cells were selected on roughly 6 MHC II alleles, repertoire diversity was not considered directly comparable between humans and mice. The lowest clonal inequality scores among all compared groups were observed in two of the three human donors. On average, more CDR3 deletions and insertions were observed in humans than in mice, indicating greater exonuclease and TdT activity. According to iCHAO1 estimates, humans had the largest TCR beta repertoire, 1.5 million or so clonotypes, which was attributed likely to selection by multiple MHC II molecules.

The QIAGEN blood and tissue kit was used to extract genomic DNA from sorted cells, and the DNA was quantified on a NanoDrop 1000. TCR alpha and beta chains were deep sequenced and quantified on the immunoSEQ platform using multiplex PCR of genomic DNA. Concerning the study's data processing: TCR sequences were annotated using IMGT gene and region definitions. As a stand-in for the preselection repertoire, out-of-frame rearrangements were used and set against in-frame clonotypes. Repertoire size was estimated with the iCHAO1 estimator supplied with the immunoSEQ platform. A Gini index based on the Lorenz curve was applied to in-frame amino acid clonotypes to measure clonal inequality. The intersect function in the R package tcR was used to count shared clonotypes, while the Jaccard index served to score similarity. V, J and V-J usage frequencies went into a principal component analysis run with the R prcomp function, with no normalization applied. This immuneACCESS table, as held by TCRdb, lists in-frame sequences with V and J called but not all clones. Of the missing ones, under half trace to an unresolved V gene in checked studies; the others have no known cause. The DNA gave D and trimming, while V, J and clone size come from that table. Within this sample are about 81,000 clones, with about 94% of them counted one time only. The ten largest clonotypes hold around 1.3% of the sample.

The specimen sequenced was naive CD4+ T cells from blood. Taken with the paper, the label for cell subset or site translates to: CD45RO-negative CD62L-positive naive CD4 T cells. The receptor's source is a person between 25 and 69 years old in good health. The chain uses TRBV11-3 and TRBJ2-7; the D gene is perhaps TRBD2, on 6 matching bases. The CDR3 in this case is CASSLGRGYEQYF. The DNA sequence follows: TGTGCCAGCAGCTTAGGGCGGGGATACGAGCAGTACTTC.